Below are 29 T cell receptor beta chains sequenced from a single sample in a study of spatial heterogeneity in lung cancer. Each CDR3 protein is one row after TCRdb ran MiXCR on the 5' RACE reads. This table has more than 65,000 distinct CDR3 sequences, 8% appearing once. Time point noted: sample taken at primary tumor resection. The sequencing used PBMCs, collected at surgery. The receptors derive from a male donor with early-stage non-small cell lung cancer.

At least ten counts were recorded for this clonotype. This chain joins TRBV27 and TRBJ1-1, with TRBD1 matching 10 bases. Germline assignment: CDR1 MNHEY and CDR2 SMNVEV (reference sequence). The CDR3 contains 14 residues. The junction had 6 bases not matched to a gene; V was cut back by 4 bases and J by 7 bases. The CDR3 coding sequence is TGTGCCAGCAGTTCGAGGGACAGGGGATTTGAAGCTTTCTTT. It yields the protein CASSSRDRGFEAFF.

This CDR3 is CASSLTGVHEQYF. The CDR3 DNA sequence: TGTGCCAGCAGCTTGACAGGGGTTCACGAGCAGTACTTC. The V gene is TRBV5-4, the J gene TRBJ2-7; 7 nucleotides align to TRBD1. Looked up from germline, CDR1 is SGHNT and CDR2 is YYREEE (reference sequence). Unmatched junction bases numbered 3, after V lost 1 base and J lost 5 bases. CDR3 length equals 13 residues.

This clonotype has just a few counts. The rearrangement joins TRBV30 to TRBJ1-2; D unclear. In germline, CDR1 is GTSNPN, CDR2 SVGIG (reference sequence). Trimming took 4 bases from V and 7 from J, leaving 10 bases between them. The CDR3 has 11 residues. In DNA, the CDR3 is TGTGCCTGGACCGGCGGCGCTGGCTACACCTTC. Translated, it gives CAWTGGAGYTF.

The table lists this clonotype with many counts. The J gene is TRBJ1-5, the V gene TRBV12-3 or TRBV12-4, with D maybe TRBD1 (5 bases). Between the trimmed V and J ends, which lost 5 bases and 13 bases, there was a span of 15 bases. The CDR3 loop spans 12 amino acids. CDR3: CASSPGGTLQHF. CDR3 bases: TGTGCCAGCAGTCCTGGAGGGACCCTTCAGCATTTT.

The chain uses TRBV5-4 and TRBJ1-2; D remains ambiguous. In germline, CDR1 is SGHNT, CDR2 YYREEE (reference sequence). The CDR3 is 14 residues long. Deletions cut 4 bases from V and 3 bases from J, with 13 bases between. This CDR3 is CASSPIDGDYGYTF. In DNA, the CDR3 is TGTGCCAGCAGCCCAATAGACGGAGACTATGGCTACACCTTC.

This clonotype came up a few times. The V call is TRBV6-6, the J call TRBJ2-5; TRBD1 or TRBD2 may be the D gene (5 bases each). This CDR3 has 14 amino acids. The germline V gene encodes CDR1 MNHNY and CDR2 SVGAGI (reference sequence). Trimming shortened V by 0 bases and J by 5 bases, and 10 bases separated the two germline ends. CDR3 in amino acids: CASSYSGDGETQYF. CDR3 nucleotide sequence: TGTGCCAGCAGTTACTCGGGGGACGGGGAGACCCAGTACTTC.

The CDR3 loop is CATTLSGSYNEQFF. The CDR3 DNA follows: TGTGCCACCACCCTTAGCGGGTCCTACAATGAGCAGTTCTTC. The rearrangement uses TRBV15 and TRBJ2-1, with 7 nucleotides matching TRBD2. The CDR3 sequence is 14 residues long. Germline assignment: CDR1 LNHNV and CDR2 YYDKDF (reference sequence). Trimming removed 7 bases from V and 1 base from J; junction bases left unmatched: 4.

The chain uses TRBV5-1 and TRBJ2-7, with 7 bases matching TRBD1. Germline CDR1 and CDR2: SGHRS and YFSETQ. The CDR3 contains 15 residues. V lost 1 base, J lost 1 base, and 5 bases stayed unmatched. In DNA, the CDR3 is TGCGCCAGCAGCTTGACAGGGGCGAATTCCTACGAGCAGTACTTC. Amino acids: CASSLTGANSYEQYF.

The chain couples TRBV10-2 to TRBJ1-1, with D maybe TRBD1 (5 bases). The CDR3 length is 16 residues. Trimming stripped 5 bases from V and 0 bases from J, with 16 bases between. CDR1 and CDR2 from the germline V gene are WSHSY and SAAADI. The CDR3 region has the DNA TGCGCCAGCAGTACCCAGGGAAGCGGCTTGAACACTGAAGCTTTCTTT. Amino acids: CASSTQGSGLNTEAFF.

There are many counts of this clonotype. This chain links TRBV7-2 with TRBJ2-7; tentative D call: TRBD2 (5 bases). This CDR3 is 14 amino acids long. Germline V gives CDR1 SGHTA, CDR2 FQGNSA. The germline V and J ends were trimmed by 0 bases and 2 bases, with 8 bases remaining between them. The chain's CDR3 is CASSLAIGAYEQYF. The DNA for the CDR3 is TGTGCCAGCAGCTTAGCCATCGGGGCCTACGAGCAGTACTTC.

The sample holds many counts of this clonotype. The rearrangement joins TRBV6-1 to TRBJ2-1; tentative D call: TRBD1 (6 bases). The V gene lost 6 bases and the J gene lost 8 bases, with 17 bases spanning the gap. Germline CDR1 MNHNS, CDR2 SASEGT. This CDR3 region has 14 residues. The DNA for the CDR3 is TGTGCCAGCAGGAGATTACAGGGCAGGGATGAGCAGTTCTTC. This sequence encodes CASRRLQGRDEQFF.

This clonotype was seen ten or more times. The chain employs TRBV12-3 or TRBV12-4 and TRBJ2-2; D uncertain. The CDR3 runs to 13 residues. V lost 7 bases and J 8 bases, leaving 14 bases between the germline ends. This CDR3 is CASNPAGTGELFF. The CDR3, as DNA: TGTGCCAGCAACCCGGCCGGTACGGGGGAGCTGTTTTTT.

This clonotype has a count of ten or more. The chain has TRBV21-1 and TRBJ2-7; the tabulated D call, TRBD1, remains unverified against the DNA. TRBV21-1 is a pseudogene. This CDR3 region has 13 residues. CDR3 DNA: TGTGCCAGTCTGACAGGGTCCCCCTACGAGCAGTACTTC. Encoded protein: CASLTGSPYEQYF.

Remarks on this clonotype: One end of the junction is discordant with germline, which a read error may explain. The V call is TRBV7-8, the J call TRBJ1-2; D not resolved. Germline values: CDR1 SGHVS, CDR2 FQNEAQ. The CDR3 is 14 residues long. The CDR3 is CTSSPGPNLYGYTF. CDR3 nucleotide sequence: TGTACCAGCAGCCCCGGACCCAACCTCTATGGCTACACCTTC.

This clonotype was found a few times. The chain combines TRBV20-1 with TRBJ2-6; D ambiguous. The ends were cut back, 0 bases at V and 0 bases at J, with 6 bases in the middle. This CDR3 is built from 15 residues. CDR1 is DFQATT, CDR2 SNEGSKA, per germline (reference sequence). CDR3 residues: CSARERSSGANVLTF. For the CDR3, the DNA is TGCAGTGCTAGAGAACGGAGCTCTGGGGCCAACGTCCTGACTTTC.

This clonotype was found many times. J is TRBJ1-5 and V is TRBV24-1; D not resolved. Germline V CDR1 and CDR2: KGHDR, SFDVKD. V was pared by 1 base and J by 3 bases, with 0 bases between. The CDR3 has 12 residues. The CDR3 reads CATSDFNQPQHF. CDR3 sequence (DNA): TGTGCCACCAGTGATTTCAATCAGCCCCAGCATTTT.

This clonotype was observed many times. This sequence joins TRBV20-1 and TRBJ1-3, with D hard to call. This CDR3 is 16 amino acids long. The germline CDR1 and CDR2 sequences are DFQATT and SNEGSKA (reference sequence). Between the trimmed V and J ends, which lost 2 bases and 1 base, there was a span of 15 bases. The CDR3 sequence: CSARPLSVDSGNTIYF. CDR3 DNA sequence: TGCAGTGCTAGACCCCTATCGGTGGATTCTGGAAACACCATATATTTT.

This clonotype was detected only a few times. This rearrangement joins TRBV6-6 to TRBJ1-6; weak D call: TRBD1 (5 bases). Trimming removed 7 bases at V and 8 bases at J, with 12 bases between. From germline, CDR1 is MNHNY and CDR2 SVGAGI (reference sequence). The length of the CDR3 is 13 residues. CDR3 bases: TGTGCCAGCATGGGCAGGGCTGATTCACCCCTCCACTTT. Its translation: CASMGRADSPLHF.

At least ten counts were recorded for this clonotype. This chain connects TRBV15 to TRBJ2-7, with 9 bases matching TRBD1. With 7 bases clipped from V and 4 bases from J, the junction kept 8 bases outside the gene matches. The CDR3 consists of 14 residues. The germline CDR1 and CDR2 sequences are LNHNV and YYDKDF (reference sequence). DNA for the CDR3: TGTGCCACCAACCGGGACAGGGCCTCTTACGAGCAGTACTTC. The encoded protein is CATNRDRASYEQYF. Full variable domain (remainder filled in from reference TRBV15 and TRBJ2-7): DAMVIQNPRYQVTQFGKPVTLSCSQTLNHNVMYWYQQKSSQAPKLLFHYYDKDFNNEADTPDNFQSRRPNTSFCFLDIRSPGLGDTAMYLCATNRDRASYEQYFGPGTRLTVT.

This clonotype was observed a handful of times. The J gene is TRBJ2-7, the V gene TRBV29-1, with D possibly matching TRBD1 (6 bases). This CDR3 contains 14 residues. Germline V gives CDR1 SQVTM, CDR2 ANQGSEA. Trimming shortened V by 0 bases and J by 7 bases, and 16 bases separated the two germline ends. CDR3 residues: CSVEDQQGTWEQYF. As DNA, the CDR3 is TGCAGCGTTGAAGATCAACAGGGAACTTGGGAGCAGTACTTC.

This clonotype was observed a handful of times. This CDR3 reads CASSGDREQETQYF. The CDR3 region has the DNA TGTGCCAGCAGCGGCGACAGGGAACAAGAGACCCAGTACTTC. This sequence joins TRBV5-6 and TRBJ2-5; TRBD1 aligns across 7 bases. The CDR3 has 14 amino acids. The trim removed 4 bases at V and 2 bases at J, leaving 5 bases unmatched. CDR1 and CDR2 (germline): SGHDT, YYEEEE.

Here the CDR3 DNA reads TGTGCCAGCAGCTTAGGCACAGACTCCTACGAGCAGTACTTC. The encoded protein is CASSLGTDSYEQYF. The rearrangement links TRBV7-9 to TRBJ2-7; unclear D gene. V lost 1 base, J lost 0 bases, and 7 bases lay in between. The CDR3 contains 14 residues. The germline V gene encodes CDR1 SEHNR and CDR2 FQNEAQ (reference sequence).

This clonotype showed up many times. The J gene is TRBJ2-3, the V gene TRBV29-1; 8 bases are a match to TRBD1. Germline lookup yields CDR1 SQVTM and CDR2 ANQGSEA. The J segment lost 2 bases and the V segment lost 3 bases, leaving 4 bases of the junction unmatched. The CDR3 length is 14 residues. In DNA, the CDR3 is TGCAGCGTTGAGAGGACAGGGATCACAGATACGCAGTATTTT. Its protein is CSVERTGITDTQYF.

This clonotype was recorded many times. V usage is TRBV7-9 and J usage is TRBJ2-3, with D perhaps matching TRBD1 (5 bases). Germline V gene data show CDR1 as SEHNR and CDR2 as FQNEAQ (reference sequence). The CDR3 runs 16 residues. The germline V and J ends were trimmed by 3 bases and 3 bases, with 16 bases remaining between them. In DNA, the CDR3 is TGTGCCAGCAGCTTCGCGGCAGGGCGAAGGACAGATACGCAGTATTTT. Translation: CASSFAAGRRTDTQYF.

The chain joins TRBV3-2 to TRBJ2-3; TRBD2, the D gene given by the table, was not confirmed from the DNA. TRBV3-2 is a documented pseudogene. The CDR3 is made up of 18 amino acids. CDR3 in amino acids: CASSQDPPGTWSTDTQYF. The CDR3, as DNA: TGTGCCAGCAGCCAAGACCCGCCCGGGACTTGGAGCACAGATACGCAGTATTTT.

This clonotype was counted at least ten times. CDR3 sequence reads: CASGGRTGELFF. The CDR3 DNA is TGTGCCAGCGGGGGAAGAACCGGGGAGCTGTTTTTT. The chain uses TRBV2 and TRBJ2-2, with D possibly being TRBD1 or TRBD2 (5 bases each). The V and J ends lost 8 bases and 5 bases respectively, with 9 bases between them. Per the germline V gene, CDR1 is SNHLY and CDR2 is FYNNEI. This CDR3 contains 12 residues.

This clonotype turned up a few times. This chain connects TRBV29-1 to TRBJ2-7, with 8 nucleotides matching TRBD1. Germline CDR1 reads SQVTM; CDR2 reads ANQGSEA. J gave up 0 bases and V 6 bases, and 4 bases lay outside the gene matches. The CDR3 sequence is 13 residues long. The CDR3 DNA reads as TGCAGCGTGGACGGGACAGGCTCCTACGAGCAGTACTTC. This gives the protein CSVDGTGSYEQYF.

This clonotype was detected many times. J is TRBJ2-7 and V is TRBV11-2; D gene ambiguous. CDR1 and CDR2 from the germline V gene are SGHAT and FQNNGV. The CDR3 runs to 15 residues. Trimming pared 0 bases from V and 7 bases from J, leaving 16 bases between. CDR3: CASSLDHAGFGEQYF. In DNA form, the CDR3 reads TGTGCCAGCAGCTTAGATCACGCAGGATTCGGGGAGCAGTACTTC.

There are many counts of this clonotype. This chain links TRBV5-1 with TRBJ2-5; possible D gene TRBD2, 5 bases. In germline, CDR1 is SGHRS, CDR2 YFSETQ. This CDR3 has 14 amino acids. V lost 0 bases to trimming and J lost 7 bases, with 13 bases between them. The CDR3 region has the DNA TGCGCCAGCAGCTTGGAAGCAATTCGGGGGACCCAGTACTTC. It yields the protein CASSLEAIRGTQYF.